This is a list of T cell receptor beta chains from one sample in a study of early T cells in non-severe SARS-CoV-2 infection. One entry per CDR3 protein, called by TCRdb with MiXCR from the 5' RACE reads. The sample has approximately 84,000 distinct CDR3 sequences; around 14% are singletons. The specimen sequenced was whole blood. The source of these receptors is an adult who was a healthcare worker with PCR-confirmed SARS-CoV-2 infection or an uninfected control (not recorded which). Both conserved end residues are part of each CDR3. The order of the fields is clone size, J gene, D gene, CDR3 length, V gene, CDR3 protein, CDR3 DNA. D genes are given only for firm matches. The size field is filled for only some rows; it gives once, few, many or a size class.

- | TRBJ2-3 | TRBD2 | 15 | TRBV2 | CASSIAGSYTDTQYF | TGTGCCAGCAGTATAGCGGGATCTTACACAGATACGCAGTATTTT
many | TRBJ2-1 | TRBD2 | 16 | TRBV24-1 | CATSDVAGGHYNEQFF | TGTGCCACCAGTGATGTAGCGGGAGGGCACTACAATGAGCAGTTCTTC
few | TRBJ2-3 | TRBD2 | 18 | TRBV12-3/TRBV12-4 | CASSLGSSGSYTSRTQYF | TGTGCCAGCAGTTTAGGGTCTAGCGGGAGCTATACATCAAGGACGCAGTATTTT
few | TRBJ2-7 | - | 13 | TRBV30 | CAWSGGSQYEQYF | TGTGCCTGGAGTGGGGGAAGCCAGTACGAGCAGTACTTC
many | TRBJ2-1 | - | 16 | TRBV11-2 | CASSFLVASSYNEQFF | TGTGCCAGCAGCTTCTTAGTGGCCAGCTCCTACAATGAGCAGTTCTTC
- | TRBJ2-2 | - | 15 | TRBV21-1 | CASSKALSRRGELFF | TGTGCCAGCAGCAAAGCGCTTAGTAGGAGGGGGGAGCTGTTTTTT
few | TRBJ2-7 | TRBD2 | 14 | TRBV28 | CASRLGGADYEQYF | TGTGCCAGCAGGTTGGGAGGGGCTGACTACGAGCAGTACTTC
- | TRBJ1-1 | - | 16 | TRBV12-3/TRBV12-4 | CASSFHSGGGATEAFF | TGTGCCAGCAGTTTTCATTCCGGGGGCGGCGCCACTGAAGCTTTCTTT
- | TRBJ2-4 | - | 16 | TRBV4-3 | CASSQVGGGGGNIQYF | TGCGCCAGCAGCCAAGTAGGAGGGGGCGGCGGAAACATTCAGTACTTC
few | TRBJ2-3 | - | 15 | TRBV20-1 | CSAFTGLAETDTQYF | TGCAGTGCTTTTACAGGGCTAGCGGAGACAGATACGCAGTATTTT
many | TRBJ2-7 | - | 16 | TRBV3-1 | CASSLLRGGWGDEQYF | TGTGCCAGCAGCCTCCTTAGGGGGGGCTGGGGGGACGAGCAGTACTTC
many | TRBJ2-7 | TRBD1 | 14 | TRBV20-1 | CSATDRDRTYEQYF | TGCAGTGCCACAGACCGGGACAGAACCTACGAGCAGTACTTC
many | TRBJ1-1 | - | 10 | TRBV7-9 | CASNPTEAFF | TGTGCCAGCAATCCCACTGAAGCTTTCTTT
few | TRBJ2-1 | TRBD1 | 15 | TRBV6-6 | CASSYEGQGLYEQFF | TGTGCCAGCAGTTACGAAGGACAGGGTTTGTATGAGCAGTTCTTC
- | TRBJ2-7 | - | 13 | TRBV9 | CASSVGGHDEQYF | TGTGCCAGCAGCGTAGGAGGTCACGACGAGCAGTACTTC
many | TRBJ2-5 | - | 13 | TRBV28 | CACLGENQETQYF | TGTGCCTGCTTGGGGGAGAACCAAGAGACCCAGTACTTC
- | TRBJ2-3 | TRBD2 | 15 | TRBV6-2/TRBV6-3 | CASRILAGGTDTQYF | TGTGCCAGCAGGATTTTGGCGGGAGGCACAGATACGCAGTATTTT
few | TRBJ2-5 | - | 13 | TRBV20-1 | CSARGGISETQYF | TGCAGTGCTAGGGGCGGGATCTCCGAGACCCAGTACTTC
- | TRBJ1-1 | - | 12 | TRBV29-1 | CSVEQPNTEAFF | TGCAGCGTTGAACAGCCCAACACTGAAGCTTTCTTT
few | TRBJ2-3 | - | 12 | TRBV11-2 | CASNDLTDTQYF | TGTGCCAGCAATGACCTCACAGATACGCAGTATTTT
many | TRBJ1-1 | - | 12 | TRBV29-1 | CSVESGTPEAFF | TGCAGCGTTGAATCGGGGACCCCTGAAGCTTTCTTT
many | TRBJ2-1 | - | 12 | TRBV29-1 | CIISMTGWEQFF | TGCATCATCTCCATGACGGGGTGGGAGCAGTTCTTC
- | TRBJ2-3 | TRBD1 | 13 | TRBV20-1 | CSPGGPSTDTQYF | TGCAGCCCAGGGGGTCCTAGCACAGATACGCAGTATTTT
- | TRBJ1-2 | - | 13 | TRBV7-6 | CASSLGGFYGYTF | TGTGCCAGCAGCTTAGGGGGCTTCTATGGCTACACCTTC
- | TRBJ2-2 | - | 11 | TRBV2 | CASVDTGELFF | TGTGCCAGCGTGGACACCGGGGAGCTGTTTTTT
- | TRBJ2-1 | - | 13 | TRBV7-3 | CASSQEGINEQFF | TGTGCCAGCAGCCAGGAGGGGATCAATGAGCAGTTCTTC
many | TRBJ2-3 | - | 13 | TRBV6-6 | CAISGSLTDTQYF | TGTGCCATCTCCGGGAGTTTGACAGATACGCAGTATTTT
- | TRBJ2-1 | TRBD2 | 16 | TRBV7-3 | CASSLWAGGSYNEQFF | TGTGCCAGCAGCTTATGGGCGGGAGGTTCATACAATGAGCAGTTCTTC
few | TRBJ2-1 | - | 11 | TRBV28 | CASSEWNEQFF | TGTGCCAGCAGTGAATGGAATGAGCAGTTCTTC